This record looks at one T cell receptor beta chain sequence and its context. Its antigen is currently unknown. This entry is derived from a study of cytomegalovirus exposure and HLA in healthy donors. Across the whole study: A previous analysis identified fewer than 130 million unique TCR beta sequences derived from 180 million or so T cells. Drawn from HLA-typed donors, approximately 85 million unique TCRs were held in an early data release.

13 Jbeta primers and 60 Vbeta primers were used for the PCR. Using immunoSEQ multiplex PCR, the repertoire was profiled, and TCRdb retains in-frame clones only, with some absent. Among about 220,000 clones listed, roughly 83% were seen once. Trimming at V came to 6 bases and at J to 4 bases, leaving 4 bases not matched to a gene. The length of the CDR3 is 14 residues. The germline V gene encodes CDR1 PRHDT and CDR2 FYEKMQ (reference sequence). Notes on the study in general: A later analysis by the authors found several of the most significant clusters apparently linked to common viral pathogens. Among donors in an Asian-associated ancestry cluster, a later analysis reportedly found fewer N-insertions than the approximately 670-donor mean.

This receptor was obtained from a boy aged 2 to 10 in good health and CMV-seronegative. The chain uses TRBV13 and TRBJ1-4, with TRBD1 matching over 8 bases. Material for sequencing was PBMCs. CDR3: CASRKQGVNEKLFF. CDR3 DNA sequence: TGTGCCAGCAGAAAACAGGGGGTTAATGAAAAACTGTTTTTT.